The 18 T cell receptor beta chains given below trace back to one sample, sequenced in a study of identical twins. A single record per CDR3 protein comes from TCRdb applying MiXCR to the 5' RACE reads. The data contain roughly 250,000 distinct CDR3 sequences, over 13% of them singletons. The specimen sequenced was memory (CD45RO+) T cells sorted from blood. These receptors were collected from a woman aged 18-35 years in good health.

The chain joins TRBV7-9 to TRBJ2-7; D uncertain. Trimming pared 5 bases from V and 0 bases from J, leaving 14 bases between. The CDR3 totals 15 residues. CDR1 SEHNR and CDR2 FQNEAQ come from the germline V gene (reference sequence). The CDR3 is CASSPSELSSYEQYF. CDR3 nucleotides: TGTGCCAGCAGCCCATCAGAACTTAGCTCCTACGAGCAGTACTTC.

V usage is TRBV12-3 or TRBV12-4 and J usage is TRBJ2-7; D may be TRBD1 (6 bases). This CDR3 comprises 13 residues. V lost 6 bases and J lost 5, with 14 bases in between. The CDR3 reads CASSKPGTHEQYF. The CDR3 coding sequence is TGTGCCAGCAGCAAACCCGGGACACACGAGCAGTACTTC.

This rearrangement joins TRBV7-9 to TRBJ2-7; 9 bases are shared with TRBD1. The CDR3 spans 16 residues. V gave up 7 bases and J gave up 7 bases; unmatched junction bases: 17. Germline loops: CDR1 SEHNR, CDR2 FQNEAQ (reference sequence). CDR3 coding DNA: TGTGCCAGCACCCCGGGGACAGGGATCATAAGCCAAGAGCAGTACTTC. This codes for CASTPGTGIISQEQYF.

This clonotype was observed a handful of times. V usage is TRBV7-7 and J usage is TRBJ2-1; either TRBD1 or TRBD2 may fit D (5 bases each). This CDR3 has 16 residues. Trimming took off 1 base at V and 0 bases at J, with 10 bases between the two ends. CDR1 is SSHAT and CDR2 is FNYEAQ in the germline V gene (reference sequence). The CDR3 nucleotides are TGTGCCAGCAGCTTAGGTACCGGGACCTCCTACAATGAGCAGTTCTTC. Translation gives CASSLGTGTSYNEQFF.

Only a few counts were recorded for this clonotype. This chain joins TRBV9 and TRBJ2-2, with unresolved D. Germline V gives CDR1 SGDLS, CDR2 YYNGEE. Between the trimmed V and J ends, which lost 7 bases and 0 bases, there was a span of 7 bases. The CDR3 loop spans 13 amino acids. The CDR3 DNA sequence: TGTGCCAGCGGAAGCCCGAACACCGGGGAGCTGTTTTTT. It specifies CASGSPNTGELFF.

This chain links TRBV7-9 with TRBJ2-3; D gene uncertain. CDR1 is SEHNR, CDR2 FQNEAQ, per germline (reference sequence). The CDR3 extends over 17 amino acids. The V and J ends lost 1 base and 2 bases respectively, with 16 bases between them. CDR3 sequence reads: CASSLGSVGGSTDTQYF. CDR3 DNA: TGTGCCAGCAGCTTAGGCTCCGTTGGCGGATCCACAGATACGCAGTATTTT. Looking up the rest from reference TRBV7-9 and TRBJ2-3 gives the full variable domain: DTGVSQNPRHKITKRGQNVTFRCDPISEHNRLYWYRQTLGQGPEFLTYFQNEAQLEKSRLLSDRFSAERPKGSFSTLEIQRTEQGDSAMYLCASSLGSVGGSTDTQYFGPGTRLTVL.

This clonotype was seen a single time. The rearrangement links TRBV7-9 to TRBJ2-3; maybe TRBD1 (5 bases). Trimming left V 1 base short and J 4 bases short, with 6 bases between. The CDR3 runs to 13 residues. Germline-derived CDR1 and CDR2 are SEHNR and FQNEAQ (reference sequence). CDR3 in amino acids: CASSLGGSDTQYF. CDR3 nucleotide sequence: TGTGCCAGCAGCTTAGGGGGCTCAGATACGCAGTATTTT.

This clonotype came up a few times. The rearrangement joins TRBV7-9 to TRBJ1-2, with D hard to call. There are 12 residues in the CDR3. Germline assignment: CDR1 SEHNR and CDR2 FQNEAQ (reference sequence). Trimming shortened V by 5 bases and J by 3 bases, and 7 bases separated the two germline ends. CDR3 sequence reads: CASSPDDYGYTF. CDR3 DNA: TGTGCCAGCAGCCCCGACGACTATGGCTACACCTTC.

The chain joins TRBV6-1 to TRBJ2-1, with 7 bases that match TRBD1. There are 13 residues in the CDR3. V gave up 6 bases and J gave up 6 bases; unmatched junction bases: 5. Germline V CDR1 and CDR2: MNHNS, SASEGT. Written as DNA, the CDR3 is TGTGCCAGCAGGATCCACAGGGGCAATGAGCAGTTCTTC. It yields the protein CASRIHRGNEQFF.

This clonotype was recorded a few times. The chain combines TRBV28 with TRBJ1-2; TRBD1 might be the D (5 bases). The length of the CDR3 is 13 residues. V was shortened by 10 bases and J by 8 bases, with 20 bases between the two germline ends. CDR1 MDHEN and CDR2 SYDVKM come from the germline V gene. The CDR3 loop is CATQGGQIVGYTF. The CDR3 bases are TGTGCCACCCAGGGTGGGCAAATTGTCGGCTACACCTTC.

This clonotype was detected a few times. V usage is TRBV20-1 and J usage is TRBJ2-7; D possibly corresponds to TRBD2 (6 bases). This CDR3 spans 14 amino acids. Trimming took off 1 base at V and 2 bases at J, with 12 bases between the two ends. Germline CDR1 reads DFQATT; CDR2 reads SNEGSKA (reference sequence). This CDR3 reads CSARGQRGTYEQYF. DNA of the CDR3: TGCAGTGCTAGAGGTCAACGGGGGACCTACGAGCAGTACTTC.

The chain recombines TRBV7-2 with TRBJ2-3; TRBD2 agrees at 8 bases. This CDR3 comprises 17 residues. After removal of 4 bases from V and 6 bases from J, the junction contained 15 bases not matched to a gene. CDR1 and CDR2 (germline): SGHTA, FQGNSA. The CDR3 here is CASSSPGLVRSVDTQYF. Here the CDR3 DNA reads TGTGCCAGCAGCTCACCGGGACTAGTTCGAAGCGTGGATACGCAGTATTTT.

This clonotype was detected a few times. This rearrangement joins TRBV5-5 to TRBJ2-7, with D possibly matching TRBD1 (6 bases). V lost 7 bases to trimming and J lost 2 bases, with 16 bases between them. Germline loops: CDR1 SGHKS, CDR2 YYEKEE (reference sequence). This CDR3 spans 14 amino acids. The CDR3 DNA reads TGTGCCAGCGGCGAACCGGGACACACCTACGAGCAGTACTTC. This encodes CASGEPGHTYEQYF.

This clonotype was seen at least ten times. The V gene is TRBV30, the J gene TRBJ2-7; 13 nucleotides agree with TRBD2. V shed 5 bases, J shed 5 bases, and the junction held 3 bases outside the gene matches. The V gene's germline CDR1 is GTSNPN and CDR2 SVGIG (reference sequence). The CDR3 covers 13 residues. In DNA form, the CDR3 reads TGTGCCTGGGGACTAGCGGGAGCACACGAGCAGTACTTC. This gives the protein CAWGLAGAHEQYF.

This clonotype showed up many times. V usage is TRBV12-3 or TRBV12-4 and J usage is TRBJ1-2; D gene uncertain. Between the trimmed V and J ends, which lost 5 bases and 1 base, there was a span of 20 bases. The CDR3 loop spans 17 amino acids. The CDR3, as DNA: TGTGCCAGCAGTGCCTCCGGAAGGGTCGGATTTAACTATGGCTACACCTTC. It codes for CASSASGRVGFNYGYTF.

This clonotype was seen many times. The chain uses TRBV7-2 and TRBJ2-7, with D unclear. The CDR3 runs to 13 residues. Deletions cut 5 bases from V and 0 bases from J, with 8 bases between. Germline V gene lookup returns CDR1 SGHTA and CDR2 FQGNSA. In DNA form, the CDR3 reads TGTGCCAGCAGCCGGGTTTCCTCCTACGAGCAGTACTTC. Residues: CASSRVSSYEQYF.

The chain couples TRBV4-3 to TRBJ1-1; D may be TRBD1 (6 bases). The CDR3 covers 16 residues. Germline loops: CDR1 LGHNA, CDR2 YSLEER. V was cut by 4 bases and J by 1 base, with 16 bases left in between. The CDR3 DNA sequence: TGCGCCAGCAGCCGAGGGGGAGGACATACGAACACTGAAGCTTTCTTT. Its protein is CASSRGGGHTNTEAFF.

This clonotype was seen a few times. The chain has TRBV24-1 and TRBJ2-3; no definite D call. Looked up from germline, CDR1 is KGHDR and CDR2 is SFDVKD. Trimming removed 6 bases at V and 4 bases at J, with 10 bases between. This CDR3 spans 13 amino acids. Here the CDR3 DNA reads TGTGCCACCAGTCGTTCAGAGCCAGATACGCAGTATTTT. Its translation is CATSRSEPDTQYF.